This T cell receptor (beta chain) was found in a study of cytomegalovirus exposure and HLA in healthy donors. Use of 60 Vbeta and 13 Jbeta primers characterized the PCR. The table came from immunoSEQ multiplex PCR; TCRdb's copy has only in-frame clones and leaves some out. The profile shows around 150,000 clones, approximately 83% of them singletons. This CDR3 has 13 amino acids. Germline CDR1 reads SGHTA; CDR2 reads FQGTGA. Trimming took off 4 bases at V and 0 bases at J, with 6 bases between the two ends. Sequenced: PBMCs. The V gene is TRBV7-3, the J gene TRBJ1-1; D ambiguous. The sequence derives from a male donor in good health and CMV-seronegative. The CDR3 loop is CASSYSLNTEAFF. CDR3 DNA sequence: TGTGCCAGCAGCTACTCATTGAACACTGAAGCTTTCTTT.